This entry concerns a single T cell receptor (beta chain). Its antigen remains unidentified. The sample belongs to a study of cytomegalovirus exposure and HLA in healthy donors. Clones were read by immunoSEQ multiplex PCR, and TCRdb kept only the in-frame ones, dropping some. The top ten hold 3% to 3.5% of the sample, which has roughly 140,000 clones, 70% to 90% seen once. Study-level results: Specific recognition of CMV antigens was confirmed in vitro for a few chains (all CMV-associated).

Germline trimming cut 6 bases from V and 7 bases from J; bases unmatched to any gene: 3. The CDR3 is 11 residues long. The V gene's germline CDR1 is MDHEN and CDR2 SYDVKM. This clonotype was sampled from a woman aged 18 to 35 in good health and CMV-seropositive. Material: PBMCs. V and J are TRBV28 and TRBJ2-7; 7 bases are shared with TRBD2. This chain's CDR3 is CASSWGGEQYF. CDR3 DNA: TGTGCCAGCAGCTGGGGAGGGGAGCAGTACTTC.